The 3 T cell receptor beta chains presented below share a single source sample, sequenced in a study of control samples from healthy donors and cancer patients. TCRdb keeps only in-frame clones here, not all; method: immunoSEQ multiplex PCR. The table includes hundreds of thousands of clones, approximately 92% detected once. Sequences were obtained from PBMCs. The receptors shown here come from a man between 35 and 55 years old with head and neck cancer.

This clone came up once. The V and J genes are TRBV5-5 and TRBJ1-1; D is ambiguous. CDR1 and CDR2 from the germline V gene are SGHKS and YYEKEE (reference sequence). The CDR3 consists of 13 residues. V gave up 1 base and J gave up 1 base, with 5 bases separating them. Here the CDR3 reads CASSLIGNTEAFF. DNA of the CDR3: TGTGCCAGCAGCTTGATAGGGAACACTGAAGCTTTCTTT.

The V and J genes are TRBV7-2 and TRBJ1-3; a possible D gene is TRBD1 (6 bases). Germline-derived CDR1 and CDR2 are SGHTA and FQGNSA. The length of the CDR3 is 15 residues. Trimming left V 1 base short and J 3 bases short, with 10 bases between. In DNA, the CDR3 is TGTGCCAGCAGCTTAGTGGCAGGGGTTGGAAACACCATATATTTT. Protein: CASSLVAGVGNTIYF.

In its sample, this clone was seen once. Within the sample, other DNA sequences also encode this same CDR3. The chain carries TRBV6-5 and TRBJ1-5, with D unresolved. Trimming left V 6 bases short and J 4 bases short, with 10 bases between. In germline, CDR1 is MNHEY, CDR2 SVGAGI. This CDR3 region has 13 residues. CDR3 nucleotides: TGTGCCAGCAGCCCACAGCTAAATCAGCCCCAGCATTTT. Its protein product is CASSPQLNQPQHF.